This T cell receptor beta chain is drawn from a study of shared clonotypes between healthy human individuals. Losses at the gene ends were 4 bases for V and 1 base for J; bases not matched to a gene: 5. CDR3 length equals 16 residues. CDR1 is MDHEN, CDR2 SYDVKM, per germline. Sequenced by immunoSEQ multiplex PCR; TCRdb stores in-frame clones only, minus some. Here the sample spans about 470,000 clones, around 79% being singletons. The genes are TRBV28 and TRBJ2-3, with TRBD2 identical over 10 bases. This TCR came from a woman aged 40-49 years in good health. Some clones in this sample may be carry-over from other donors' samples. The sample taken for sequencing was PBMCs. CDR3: CASSSPSGSRTDTQYF. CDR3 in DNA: TGTGCCAGCAGTTCTCCTAGCGGGAGTCGCACAGATACGCAGTATTTT.